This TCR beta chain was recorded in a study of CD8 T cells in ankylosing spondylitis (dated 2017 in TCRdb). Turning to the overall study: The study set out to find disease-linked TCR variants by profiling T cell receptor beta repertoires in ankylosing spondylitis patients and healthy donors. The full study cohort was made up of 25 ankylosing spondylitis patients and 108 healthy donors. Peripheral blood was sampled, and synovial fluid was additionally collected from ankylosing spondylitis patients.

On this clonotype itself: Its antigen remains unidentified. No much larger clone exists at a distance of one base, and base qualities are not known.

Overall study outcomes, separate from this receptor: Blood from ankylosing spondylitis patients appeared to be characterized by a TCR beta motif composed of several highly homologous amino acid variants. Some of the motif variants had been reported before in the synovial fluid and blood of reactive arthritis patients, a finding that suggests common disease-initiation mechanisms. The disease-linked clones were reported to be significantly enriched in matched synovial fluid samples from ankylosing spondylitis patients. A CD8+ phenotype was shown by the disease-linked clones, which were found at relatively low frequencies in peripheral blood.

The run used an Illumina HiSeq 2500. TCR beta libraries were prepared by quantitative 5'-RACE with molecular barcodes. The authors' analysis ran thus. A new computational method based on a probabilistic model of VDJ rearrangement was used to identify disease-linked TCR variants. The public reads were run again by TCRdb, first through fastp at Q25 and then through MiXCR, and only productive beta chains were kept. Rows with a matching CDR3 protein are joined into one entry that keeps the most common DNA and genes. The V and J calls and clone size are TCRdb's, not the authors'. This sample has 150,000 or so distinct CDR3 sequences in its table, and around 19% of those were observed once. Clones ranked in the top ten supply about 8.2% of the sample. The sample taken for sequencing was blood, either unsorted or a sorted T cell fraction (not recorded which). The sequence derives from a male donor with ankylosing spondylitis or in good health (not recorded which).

CDR3 sequence: CASSLNVNPSGLYNEQFF. The DNA reads TGTGCCAGCAGTTTAAACGTGAATCCTAGCGGGCTTTACAATGAGCAGTTCTTC. The chain employs TRBV27 and TRBJ2-1; 8 middle bases align to TRBD2. The CDR3 runs 18 residues from the cysteine to the phenylalanine. This entry keeps only the CDR3 DNA: 54 bases, framed from base 1. The germline V gene (reference sequence) specifies MNHEY as CDR1 and SMNVEV as CDR2. V ends up 2 bases short and J 4 bases short, with an unmatched junction base count of 13.